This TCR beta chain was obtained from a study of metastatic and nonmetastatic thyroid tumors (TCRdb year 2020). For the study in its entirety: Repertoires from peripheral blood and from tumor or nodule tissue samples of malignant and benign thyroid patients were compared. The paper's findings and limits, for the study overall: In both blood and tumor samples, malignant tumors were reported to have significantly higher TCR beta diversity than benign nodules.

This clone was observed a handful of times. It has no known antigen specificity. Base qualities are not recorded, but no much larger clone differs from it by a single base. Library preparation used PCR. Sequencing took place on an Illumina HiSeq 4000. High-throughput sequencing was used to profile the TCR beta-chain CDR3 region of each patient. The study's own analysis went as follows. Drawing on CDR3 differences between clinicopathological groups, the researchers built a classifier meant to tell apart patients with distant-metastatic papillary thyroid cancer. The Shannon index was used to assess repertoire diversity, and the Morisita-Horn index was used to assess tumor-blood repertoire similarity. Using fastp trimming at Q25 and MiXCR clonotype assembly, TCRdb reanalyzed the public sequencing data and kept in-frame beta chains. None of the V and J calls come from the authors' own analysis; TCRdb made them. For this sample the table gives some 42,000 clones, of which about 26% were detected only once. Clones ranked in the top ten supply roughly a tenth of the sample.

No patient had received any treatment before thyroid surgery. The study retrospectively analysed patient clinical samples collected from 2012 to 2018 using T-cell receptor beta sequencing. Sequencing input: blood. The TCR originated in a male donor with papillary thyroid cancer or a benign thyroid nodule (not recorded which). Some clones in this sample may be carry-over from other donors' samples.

The DNA sequence is given as TGTGCCAGCAGAACCGGGACAGCCGTTTCCTACGAGCAGTACTTC. Protein translation: CASRTGTAVSYEQYF. The chain is assembled from TRBV2 and TRBJ2-7; 7 bases in the junction line up with TRBD1. The germline V gene supplies CDR1 SNHLY and CDR2 FYNNEI. Spanning cysteine to phenylalanine, the CDR3 consists of 15 amino acids. Just CDR3 DNA is preserved here, 45 bases in frame from base 1. The junction shows trimming of 6 bases on V and 1 base on J, and the gene matches do not reach 9 bases of it.